These 23 T cell receptor beta chains were all obtained from the same sample, sequenced in a study of spatial heterogeneity in lung cancer. General study results and limits: For expanded intratumoral alpha and beta TCRs, counts tracked tumor mutation counts.

TCRdb passed the 5' RACE reads through MiXCR, listing each CDR3 protein once. The sample holds more than 15,000 distinct CDR3 sequences; about 6.3% are singletons and the top ten take 6.8%. Regarding time point: sample taken at primary tumor resection. The antigens these receptors bind are not known. The specimen was lung tumor tissue, collected at surgery. These receptors all come from a male donor with early-stage non-small cell lung cancer.

In regard to this clonotype: This beta chain appears as a stray read in a library generated for alpha chains; its size is not informative. The V and J genes are TRBV6-5 and TRBJ2-7, with 8 nucleotides matching TRBD2. Germline V gene data show CDR1 as MNHEY and CDR2 as SVGAGI. Germline trimming cut 7 bases from V and 7 bases from J; bases unmatched to any gene: 3. The length of the CDR3 is 11 residues. This chain's CDR3 is CASTGGREQYF. In DNA form, the CDR3 reads TGTGCCAGCACGGGGGGGCGGGAGCAGTACTTC.

This clonotype was recorded many times. This beta chain was picked up by a library intended for alpha chains and is off target, so its count carries little meaning. The chain carries TRBV15 and TRBJ2-1; D is perhaps TRBD1 (6 bases). CDR1 is LNHNV, CDR2 YYDKDF, per germline (reference sequence). Trimming took off 3 bases at V and 6 bases at J, with 18 bases between the two ends. This CDR3 is 16 amino acids long. The DNA for the CDR3 is TGTGCCACCAGCAGCGGCGCCTTTCTCAGGGGCAATGAGCAGTTCTTC. Its protein is CATSSGAFLRGNEQFF.

For this clonotype: Found in a library prepared for alpha chains, this beta chain is an off-target read, and its abundance has little meaning. CDR3 DNA: TGCAGTGCCAACCCGGGACAGGGGGTTAGATTAGCCAAAAACATTCAGTACTTC. Translating gives CSANPGQGVRLAKNIQYF. This sequence joins TRBV20-1 and TRBJ2-4; 11 bases are a match to TRBD1. V dropped 6 bases and J dropped 0; count of bases not matched to a gene: 13. This CDR3 has 18 amino acids. From germline, CDR1 is DFQATT and CDR2 SNEGSKA (reference sequence).

This clonotype was recorded many times. The library was built for alpha chains, so this beta chain is an off-target read and its size means little. The V call is TRBV7-3, the J call TRBJ2-3, with D uncertain. The CDR3 consists of 16 residues. Germline CDR1 is SGHTA and CDR2 is FQGTGA. The V gene lost 3 bases and the J gene lost 0 bases, with 13 bases spanning the gap. The CDR3 nucleotides are TGTGCCAGCAGCTTCTGGCACCTCTCTAGCACAGATACGCAGTATTTT. Its translation is CASSFWHLSSTDTQYF.

There are many counts of this clonotype. Found in a library prepared for alpha chains, this beta chain is an off-target read, and its abundance has little meaning. The V gene is TRBV7-3, the J gene TRBJ2-3; unclear D gene. CDR1 and CDR2 (germline): SGHTA, FQGTGA. Trimming shortened V by 0 bases and J by 0 bases, and 13 bases separated the two germline ends. The CDR3 runs 17 residues. As DNA, the CDR3 is TGTGCCAGCAGCTTAACCCCTGCCGGACCTAGCACAGATACGCAGTATTTT. Amino acids: CASSLTPAGPSTDTQYF.

Within the sample, this clonotype is large. In a library made to pick up alpha chains, this beta chain is a stray read with a size that means little. The chain carries TRBV10-3 and TRBJ2-7; D unresolved. This CDR3 region has 11 residues. Germline CDR1 is ENHRY and CDR2 is SYGVKD. V lost 0 bases, J lost 7 bases, and 4 bases lay in between. The CDR3 DNA is TGTGCCATCAGTGAGTCGGTGGAGCAGTACTTC. This gives the protein CAISESVEQYF.

Many counts were recorded for this clonotype. This beta chain slipped into a library made for alpha chains as a stray read, so its size is not meaningful. In DNA, the CDR3 is TGCGCCAGCAGCTCCCTAGTGTGGGGGACCCAGTACTTC. It encodes CASSSLVWGTQYF. The chain joins TRBV5-1 to TRBJ2-5, with D unresolved. The CDR3 totals 13 residues. Deletions cut 3 bases from V and 7 bases from J, with 13 bases between. Per germline, CDR1 SGHRS and CDR2 YFSETQ. Looking up the rest from reference TRBV5-1 and TRBJ2-5 gives the full variable domain: KAGVTQTPRYLIKTRGQQVTLSCSPISGHRSVSWYQQTPGQGLQFLFEYFSETQRNKGNFPGRFSGRQFSNSRSEMNVSTLELGDSALYLCASSSLVWGTQYFGPGTRLLVL.

As regards this clonotype: This beta chain slipped into a library made for alpha chains as a stray read, so its size is not meaningful. The V and J genes are TRBV5-4 and TRBJ2-1; D gene ambiguous. Trimming shortened V by 1 base and J by 9 bases, and 11 bases separated the two germline ends. This CDR3 is 13 amino acids long. The germline gives CDR1 SGHNT, CDR2 YYREEE (reference sequence). DNA for the CDR3: TGTGCCAGCAGCTTGTCCCTAGATGGTGAGCAGTTCTTC. Translating it yields CASSLSLDGEQFF.

This clonotype has ten or more counts. This beta chain is an off-target read within a library intended for alpha chains, so its frequency means little. This chain links TRBV27 with TRBJ2-5; D assignment may be TRBD1 or TRBD2 (5 bases each). CDR3 length: 15 residues. Germline V gives CDR1 MNHEY, CDR2 SMNVEV (reference sequence). V lost 2 bases to trimming and J lost 1 base, with 11 bases between them. CDR3 protein: CASSLGGSPQETQYF. CDR3 in DNA: TGTGCCAGCAGTTTAGGGGGATCCCCCCAAGAGACCCAGTACTTC.

A note on this clonotype: A single base separates this from a much larger clone, so it may be a read error. As an off-target read in a library built for alpha chains, this beta chain has a frequency of little significance. The chain uses TRBV20-1 and TRBJ2-2, with D possibly TRBD2 on 6 matching bases. The CDR3 is 15 amino acids. Germline V lookup: CDR1 DFQATT, CDR2 SNEGSKA (reference sequence). CDR3 sequence (DNA): TGCAGTGCTAGACGGCGGGATAGGAACACCGTGGAGCTGTTTTTT. Translation gives CSARRRDRNTVELFF.

This clonotype has a count of ten or more. Being off target in a library aimed at alpha chains, this beta chain has a size of little meaning. The V call is TRBV10-3, the J call TRBJ2-3; 12 bases are a match to TRBD2. Germline trimming cut 3 bases from V and 0 bases from J; bases unmatched to any gene: 7. From germline, CDR1 is ENHRY and CDR2 SYGVKD. The CDR3 is 18 residues long. CDR3 sequence: CAISDPPGLAGSTDTQYF. The CDR3 DNA follows: TGTGCCATCAGTGACCCCCCTGGACTAGCGGGGAGCACAGATACGCAGTATTTT.

This clonotype was seen many times. With the library built for alpha chains, this beta chain is off target and its frequency is not meaningful. This chain uses TRBV20-1 with TRBJ2-1; 9 nucleotides line up with TRBD2. The CDR3 spans 15 residues. The V gene end was trimmed by 2 bases and the J gene end by 8 bases; junction bases not matched to a gene: 10. Germline loops: CDR1 DFQATT, CDR2 SNEGSKA (reference sequence). The CDR3 region is CSARKQRGAGYEQFF. The CDR3 coding sequence is TGCAGTGCTAGAAAGCAGCGGGGGGCTGGCTATGAGCAGTTCTTC.

This clonotype was counted many times. Since it is a stray read in a library aimed at alpha chains, this beta chain has a size that is not meaningful. The V and J genes are TRBV20-1 and TRBJ1-4, with no clear D. V lost 0 bases and J lost 6, with 11 bases in between. The CDR3 covers 14 residues. Germline CDR1 DFQATT, CDR2 SNEGSKA (reference sequence). CDR3 nucleotides: TGCAGTGCTAGAGAACGGGTGGGTCATGAAAAACTGTTTTTT. Its translation: CSARERVGHEKLFF.

This clonotype was seen ten or more times. This beta chain represents an off-target read in a library built for alpha chains; its size is of limited meaning. J is TRBJ1-1 and V is TRBV5-1, with TRBD1 matching 11 bases. The V segment lost 3 bases and the J segment 3 bases; nucleotides outside the gene matches: 4. The germline V gene encodes CDR1 SGHRS and CDR2 YFSETQ. This CDR3 has 15 residues. The DNA of the CDR3 is TGCGCCAGCAGCTGGGGACAGGGGGTGGACACTGAAGCTTTCTTT. Its translation: CASSWGQGVDTEAFF.

At least ten counts were recorded for this clonotype. This beta chain came through as a stray read in a library set up for alpha chains, and its size says little. This sequence joins TRBV5-1 and TRBJ2-7, with TRBD2 matching over 13 bases. The CDR3 has 15 amino acids. After removal of 0 bases from V and 5 bases from J, the junction contained 2 bases not matched to a gene. Germline CDR1 is SGHRS and CDR2 is YFSETQ. In nucleotides, the CDR3 is TGCGCCAGCAGCTTGGGGACTAGCGGGAGTAACGAGCAGTACTTC. Translated: CASSLGTSGSNEQYF.

The table lists this clonotype with a few counts. This beta chain is off target for a library built for alpha chains, so its abundance means little. V usage is TRBV2 and J usage is TRBJ2-1; perhaps TRBD2 as D (5 bases). From germline, CDR1 is SNHLY and CDR2 FYNNEI. Trimming pared 5 bases from V and 6 bases from J, leaving 14 bases between. The CDR3 runs 14 residues. As DNA, the CDR3 is TGTGCCAGCAGTTCTACGACTATGGCCAATGAGCAGTTCTTC. This sequence encodes CASSSTTMANEQFF. Complete variable domain (other parts from reference TRBV2 and TRBJ2-1): EPEVTQTPSHQVTQMGQEVILRCVPISNHLYFYWYRQILGQKVEFLVSFYNNEISEKSEIFDDQFSVERPDGSNFTLKIRSTKLEDSAMYFCASSSTTMANEQFFGPGTRLTVL.

This clonotype was picked up many times. With the library built for alpha chains, this beta chain is off target and its frequency is not meaningful. This chain connects TRBV28 to TRBJ2-7; 11 positions agree with TRBD1. CDR1 MDHEN and CDR2 SYDVKM come from the germline V gene. V lost 5 bases to trimming and J lost 3 bases; unmatched junction nucleotides: 6. There are 15 residues in the CDR3. CDR3 in amino acids: CASSNPGTGGYEQYF. The CDR3 DNA reads as TGTGCCAGCAGTAACCCCGGGACAGGGGGCTACGAGCAGTACTTC.

This clonotype has a count of ten or more. As an off-target read in a library built for alpha chains, this beta chain has a frequency of little significance. The J gene is TRBJ2-6, the V gene TRBV4-2; no clear D. Looked up from germline, CDR1 is LGHNA and CDR2 is YNFKEQ. V was pared by 1 base and J by 0 bases, with 7 bases between. The CDR3 runs to 16 residues. The CDR3 spells CASSQGAVSGANVLTF. DNA of the CDR3: TGTGCCAGCAGCCAAGGGGCCGTCTCTGGGGCCAACGTCCTGACTTTC.

This clonotype is labeled as medium-sized. With the library built for alpha chains, this beta chain is off target and its frequency is not meaningful. V usage is TRBV14 and J usage is TRBJ1-2; 7 nucleotides align to TRBD1. The CDR3 runs 13 residues. V dropped 0 bases and J dropped 7; count of bases not matched to a gene: 2. Per the germline V gene, CDR1 is SGHDN and CDR2 is FVKESK. CDR3 amino acids: CASSQERTGGYTF. CDR3 nucleotides: TGTGCCAGCAGCCAAGAACGGACAGGTGGCTACACCTTC.

This clonotype has a count of ten or more. This beta chain is a stray read from a library made for alpha chains; its abundance is not meaningful. This chain uses TRBV12-3 or TRBV12-4 with TRBJ2-3; the D is unclear. The CDR3 is made up of 14 amino acids. V dropped 5 bases and J dropped 1 base, with 10 bases sitting between them. The CDR3 here is CASSLHRGTDTQYF. CDR3 in DNA: TGTGCCAGCAGTCTCCACCGGGGCACAGATACGCAGTATTTT.

Ten or more counts support this clonotype. A library made for alpha chains picked up this beta chain off target, so its size means little. The chain carries TRBV27 and TRBJ2-7, with 7 bases aligning to TRBD1. The trim removed 8 bases at V and 3 bases at J, leaving 7 bases unmatched. Germline lookup yields CDR1 MNHEY and CDR2 SMNVEV (reference sequence). This CDR3 has 13 residues. The CDR3 DNA sequence: TGTGCCAGCTCCAGGGGGTATAGCTACGAGCAGTACTTC. It codes for CASSRGYSYEQYF.

This clonotype has at least ten counts. Since the library was made to target alpha chains, this beta chain is a stray read and its abundance is not meaningful. The V and J genes are TRBV4-1 and TRBJ2-1; D gene uncertain. V was clipped by 3 bases and J by 9 bases, with 12 bases between them. Germline V lookup: CDR1 MGHRA, CDR2 YSYEKL. The CDR3 totals 13 residues. CDR3 bases: TGCGCCAGCAGCCACCTCGCGGTACCTGAGCAGTTCTTC. Protein: CASSHLAVPEQFF.

This clonotype occurred many times. In a library made to pick up alpha chains, this beta chain is a stray read with a size that means little. This sequence joins TRBV28 and TRBJ1-5, with D perhaps TRBD1 (5 bases). The V end lost 7 bases, the J end lost 5 bases, and 21 bases lay between the germline ends. The germline V gene encodes CDR1 MDHEN and CDR2 SYDVKM. The CDR3 totals 16 residues. CDR3 DNA sequence: TGTGCCAGCATCCCCGGGGATCAGGGTCCAGATCAGCCCCAGCATTTT. Translation: CASIPGDQGPDQPQHF.